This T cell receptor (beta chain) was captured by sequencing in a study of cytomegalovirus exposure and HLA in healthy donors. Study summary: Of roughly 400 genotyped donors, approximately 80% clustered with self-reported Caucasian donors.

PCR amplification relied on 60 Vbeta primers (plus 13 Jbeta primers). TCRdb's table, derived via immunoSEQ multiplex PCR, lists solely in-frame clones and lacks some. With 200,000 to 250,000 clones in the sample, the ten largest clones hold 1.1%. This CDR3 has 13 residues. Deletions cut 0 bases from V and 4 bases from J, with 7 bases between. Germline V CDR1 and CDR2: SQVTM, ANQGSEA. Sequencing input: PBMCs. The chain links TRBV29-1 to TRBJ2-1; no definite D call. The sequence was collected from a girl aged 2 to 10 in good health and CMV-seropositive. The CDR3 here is CSVEDSLYNEQFF. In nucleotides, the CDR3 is TGCAGCGTTGAAGATTCCCTGTACAATGAGCAGTTCTTC.